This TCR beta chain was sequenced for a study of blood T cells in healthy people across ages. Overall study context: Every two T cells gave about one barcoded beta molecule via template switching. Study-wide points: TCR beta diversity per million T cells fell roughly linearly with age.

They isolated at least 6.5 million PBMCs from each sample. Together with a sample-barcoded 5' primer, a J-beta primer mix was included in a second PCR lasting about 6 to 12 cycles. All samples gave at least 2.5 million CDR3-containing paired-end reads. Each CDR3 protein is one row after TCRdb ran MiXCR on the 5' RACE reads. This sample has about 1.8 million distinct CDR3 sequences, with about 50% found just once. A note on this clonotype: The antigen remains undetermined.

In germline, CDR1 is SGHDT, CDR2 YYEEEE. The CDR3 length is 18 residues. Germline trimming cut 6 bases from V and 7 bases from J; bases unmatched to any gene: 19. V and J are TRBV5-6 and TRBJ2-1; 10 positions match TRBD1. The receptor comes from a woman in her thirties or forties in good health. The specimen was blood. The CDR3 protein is CASKTTDRGTHGTNEQFF. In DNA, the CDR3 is TGTGCCAGCAAGACCACGGACAGGGGGACGCATGGGACGAATGAGCAGTTCTTC.